The sample holds many counts of the clone carrying this T cell receptor (beta chain). Antigen unknown. This sample was included in a study of identical twins. Study-wide points: A lower insertion count was a feature of abundant cord blood beta clonotypes, with no such feature in memory repertoires. Out-of-frame alpha sequences shared by twins were enriched for low generation probability. Conclusions were drawn cross-sectionally by statistical analysis, without following the same donors.

A universal primer site arose from template switching, and cDNA bore unique molecular identifiers. TCRdb redid the calling of the 5' RACE reads with MiXCR, one entry per CDR3 protein. The sample consists of some 560,000 distinct CDR3 sequences, 7.5% to 10% of them appearing once. The V end lost 7 bases, the J end lost 1 base, and 7 bases lay between the germline ends. The CDR3 has 12 amino acids. Germline loops: CDR1 MNHEY, CDR2 SVGEGT. Separately, the same data were catalogued under a study of yellow fever vaccine responses in identical twins.

The gene calls are TRBV6-2 or TRBV6-3 and TRBJ2-5, with no clear D. The source material was PBMCs. This TCR was recovered from a young woman in good health. The DNA of the CDR3 is TGTGCCAGCACGAACTCCCAAGAGACCCAGTACTTC. It codes for CASTNSQETQYF.